Below are 27 T cell receptor beta chains sequenced from a single sample in a study of blood T cell repertoires in COVID-19. Profiled with immunoSEQ multiplex PCR; TCRdb holds only in-frame clones, not every one. The profile shows about 79,000 clones, about 90% of them singletons. The sequencing input was peripheral blood. The source is a man between 45 and 60 years old with active COVID-19.

This clone came up once. The chain couples TRBV7-2 to TRBJ1-2; TRBD1 might be the D (6 bases). Germline V gene sequence: CDR1 SGHTA, CDR2 FQGNSA. This CDR3 has 15 amino acids. The germline V and J ends were trimmed by 3 bases and 8 bases, with 19 bases remaining between them. The CDR3 spells CASSLSTGTLGGYTF. As DNA, the CDR3 is TGTGCCAGCAGCTTGTCTACCGGGACACTGGGAGGCTACACCTTC.

The J gene is TRBJ2-1, the V gene TRBV6-5, with 9 positions matching TRBD2. This CDR3 region has 15 residues. Germline V gives CDR1 MNHEY, CDR2 SVGAGI. The junction had 6 bases not matched to a gene; V was cut back by 5 bases and J by 4 bases. The CDR3 region is CASSPSRGGYNEQFF. CDR3 DNA sequence: TGTGCCAGCAGTCCCTCGCGGGGGGGGTACAATGAGCAGTTCTTC.

This clone is a singleton in its sample. The rearrangement joins TRBV5-1 to TRBJ1-2, with TRBD1 identical over 9 bases. The germline CDR1 and CDR2 sequences are SGHRS and YFSETQ. The J segment lost 8 bases and the V segment lost 5 bases, leaving 16 bases of the junction unmatched. This CDR3 region has 16 residues. CDR3 coding DNA: TGCGCCAGCAGGGCGGGACAGGGAGGGGCCTTGAGCGGCTACACCTTC. Its translation is CASRAGQGGALSGYTF. The full variable domain, its missing parts supplied by reference TRBV5-1 and TRBJ1-2, is KAGVTQTPRYLIKTRGQQVTLSCSPISGHRSVSWYQQTPGQGLQFLFEYFSETQRNKGNFPGRFSGRQFSNSRSEMNVSTLELGDSALYLCASRAGQGGALSGYTFGSGTRLTVV.

This chain connects TRBV18 to TRBJ1-5, with D perhaps matching TRBD1 (5 bases). Per the germline V gene, CDR1 is KGHSH and CDR2 is LQKENI. Trimming cost V 2 bases and J 0 bases, with 11 bases left between them. CDR3 size: 16 residues. The CDR3 DNA is TGTGCCAGCTCACCAAGGGGCGGGAATAGCAATCAGCCCCAGCATTTT. As protein: CASSPRGGNSNQPQHF.

This sequence joins TRBV18 and TRBJ2-1, with 9 bases identical to TRBD1. The CDR3 sequence is 16 residues long. From germline, CDR1 is KGHSH and CDR2 LQKENI. Trimming took 3 bases from V and 8 from J; bases not matched to a gene: 11. CDR3 in amino acids: CASSPVRQGVGYEQFF. The CDR3 DNA reads TGTGCCAGCTCACCTGTACGACAGGGGGTTGGCTATGAGCAGTTCTTC.

V usage is TRBV5-6 and J usage is TRBJ1-2; 9 bases agree with TRBD1. Germline V lookup: CDR1 SGHDT, CDR2 YYEEEE. CDR3 length: 16 amino acids. V was pared by 5 bases and J by 4 bases, with 12 bases of the junction left unmatched. CDR3 nucleotide sequence: TGTGCCAGCAGAGTGACGGGACAGGGAAGATCCTATGGCTACACCTTC. This gives the protein CASRVTGQGRSYGYTF.

The rearrangement uses TRBV27 and TRBJ1-2; D not certain. The CDR3 loop spans 14 amino acids. From germline, CDR1 is MNHEY and CDR2 SMNVEV (reference sequence). The V end lost 5 bases, the J end lost 4 bases, and 14 bases lay between the germline ends. The CDR3 DNA is TGTGCCAGCAGTCCCTCCTTCTCGGGCTATGGCTACACCTTC. This gives the protein CASSPSFSGYGYTF.

In DNA, the CDR3 is TGTGCCACCGCGGAGGTCAGAAATCAGCCCCAGCATTTT. This gives the protein CATAEVRNQPQHF. The chain combines TRBV19 with TRBJ1-5; D is undetermined. The CDR3 extends over 13 amino acids. With 10 bases removed from V and 4 bases from J, the gap between germline ends came to 14 bases. Germline CDR1 and CDR2: LNHDA and SQIVND (reference sequence).

The rearrangement uses TRBV4-1 and TRBJ1-1; D gene unclear. CDR1 MGHRA and CDR2 YSYEKL come from the germline V gene. Trimming removed 4 bases from V and 5 bases from J, with 20 bases in between. The CDR3 contains 16 residues. The CDR3 region is CASSRGPTNRETEAFF. CDR3 in DNA: TGCGCCAGCAGCCGAGGGCCTACCAATCGGGAAACTGAAGCTTTCTTT.

This clone appeared once. The chain links TRBV3-1 (or the pseudogene TRBV3-2) to TRBJ2-7, with 8 bases aligning to TRBD1. The CDR3 contains 16 residues. The junction had 10 bases not matched to a gene; V was cut back by 4 bases and J by 2 bases. CDR1 is LGHDT and CDR2 is YNNKEL in the germline V gene (reference sequence). CDR3 residues: CASSLFPGTGAYEQYF. The CDR3, as DNA: TGTGCCAGCAGCCTCTTCCCCGGGACAGGAGCCTACGAGCAGTACTTC.

The chain couples TRBV13 to TRBJ2-1; TRBD2 matches 16 bases. The V gene end was trimmed by 4 bases and the J gene end by 4 bases; junction bases not matched to a gene: 7. The CDR3 totals 18 residues. In germline, CDR1 is PRHDT, CDR2 FYEKMQ (reference sequence). This CDR3 reads CASSSPGTSGGDYNEQFF. CDR3 DNA: TGTGCCAGCAGCTCCCCCGGGACTAGCGGGGGGGATTACAATGAGCAGTTCTTC.

The chain joins TRBV3-1 (or the pseudogene TRBV3-2) to TRBJ1-4, with D possibly TRBD1 on 5 matching bases. CDR1 is LGHDT, CDR2 YNNKEL, per germline (reference sequence). CDR3 size: 13 residues. With 2 bases removed from V and 13 bases from J, the gap between germline ends came to 14 bases. The CDR3 loop reads CASSQFRGLGLFF. The CDR3 DNA sequence: TGTGCCAGCAGCCAATTTCGGGGACTGGGACTGTTTTTT.

This chain uses TRBV11-2 with TRBJ2-4; 7 bases agree with TRBD1. Looked up from germline, CDR1 is SGHAT and CDR2 is FQNNGV. This CDR3 comprises 17 residues. The V and J ends lost 1 base and 8 bases, in that order; junction bases with no gene match: 14. The CDR3 region has the DNA TGTGCCAGCAGCTTAGGCCAACTACAGGGGTATAGGGACATTCAGTACTTC. It is translated as CASSLGQLQGYRDIQYF.

The chain links TRBV6-1 to TRBJ2-1; no clear D gene. The CDR3 totals 13 residues. V was trimmed by 3 bases and J by 10 bases, leaving 13 bases between them. The germline gives CDR1 MNHNS, CDR2 SASEGT. CDR3: CASSESYSGEQFF. The DNA of the CDR3 is TGTGCCAGCAGTGAGAGTTATTCCGGGGAGCAGTTCTTC.

The chain employs TRBV28 and TRBJ1-6; TRBD1 matches at 8 bases. Unmatched junction bases numbered 9, after V lost 7 bases and J lost 7 bases. The CDR3 is 15 residues long. CDR1 MDHEN and CDR2 SYDVKM come from the germline V gene. The CDR3 loop reads CASTFRGRRNSPLHF. For the CDR3, the DNA is TGTGCCAGCACTTTCAGGGGGCGAAGAAATTCACCCCTCCACTTT.

The V call is TRBV6-5, the J call TRBJ2-7; D ambiguous. The CDR3 has 14 amino acids. Looked up from germline, CDR1 is MNHEY and CDR2 is SVGAGI. V was clipped by 8 bases and J by 2 bases, with 16 bases between them. This chain's CDR3 is CASRATHTTYEQYF. The CDR3 DNA is TGTGCCAGCCGAGCCACGCACACTACCTACGAGCAGTACTTC.

V gene TRBV6-4 combines with J gene TRBJ2-2, with 8 positions matching TRBD1. Looked up from germline, CDR1 is MRHNA and CDR2 is SNTAGT. After removal of 5 bases from V and 4 bases from J, the junction contained 3 bases not matched to a gene. CDR3 length: 14 residues. The CDR3 bases are TGTGCCAGCAGTACGACAGGGGCCACCGGGGAGCTGTTTTTT. Translating gives CASSTTGATGELFF.

The rearrangement joins TRBV4-2 to TRBJ1-5, with D possibly matching TRBD1 (5 bases). The CDR3 covers 14 residues. V lost 2 bases to trimming and J lost 3 bases, with 8 bases between them. CDR1 LGHNA and CDR2 YNFKEQ come from the germline V gene. The CDR3 here is CASSQQGNNQPQHF. The CDR3, as DNA: TGTGCCAGCAGCCAACAGGGAAACAATCAGCCCCAGCATTTT.

Points on this clone: The identical CDR3 is also encoded by other nucleotide sequences in the sample. The V gene is TRBV5-1, the J gene TRBJ2-3; the match to TRBD1 covers 7 bases. Trimming removed 4 bases from V and 1 base from J; junction bases left unmatched: 3. The CDR3 extends over 14 amino acids. CDR1 SGHRS and CDR2 YFSETQ come from the germline V gene. In DNA, the CDR3 is TGCGCCAGCAGCCTGGGGACAGGCACAGATACGCAGTATTTT. Amino acid sequence: CASSLGTGTDTQYF. The complete variable domain, with remaining parts taken from reference TRBV5-1 and TRBJ2-3, reads KAGVTQTPRYLIKTRGQQVTLSCSPISGHRSVSWYQQTPGQGLQFLFEYFSETQRNKGNFPGRFSGRQFSNSRSEMNVSTLELGDSALYLCASSLGTGTDTQYFGPGTRLTVL.

The chain is built from TRBV6-2 or TRBV6-3 and TRBJ2-3; TRBD2 might be the D (5 bases). Trimming left V 3 bases short and J 0 bases short, with 7 bases between. The CDR3 extends over 14 amino acids. The germline CDR1 and CDR2 sequences are MNHEY and SVGEGT. Here the CDR3 reads CASSYPGSTDTQYF. The CDR3 bases are TGTGCCAGCAGTTATCCGGGGAGCACAGATACGCAGTATTTT.

This clone has more than one count but fewer than ten. The V gene is TRBV12-5, the J gene TRBJ1-1, with 8 bases identical to TRBD1. Germline CDR1 is LGHNT and CDR2 is FRNRAP. The CDR3 runs 14 residues. The V segment lost 9 bases and the J segment 2 bases; nucleotides outside the gene matches: 8. The CDR3 DNA sequence: TGTGCTAGCGGTCCCGGGACAGGAAACACTGAAGCTTTCTTT. The encoded protein is CASGPGTGNTEAFF.

The chain combines TRBV7-6 with TRBJ2-5, with D perhaps matching TRBD2 (6 bases). CDR1 is SGHVS, CDR2 FNYEAQ, per germline. CDR3 length: 14 amino acids. V gave up 2 bases and J gave up 5 bases, with 12 bases separating them. This CDR3 reads CASSLSTGRETQYF. For the CDR3, the DNA is TGTGCCAGCAGCTTATCGACGGGGAGGGAGACCCAGTACTTC.

The rearrangement joins TRBV19 to TRBJ2-7; 9 nucleotides agree with TRBD1. V trimming: 4 bases; J trimming: 5 bases; junction bases outside the gene matches: 9. The V gene's germline CDR1 is LNHDA and CDR2 SQIVND (reference sequence). The CDR3 spans 15 residues. The CDR3 sequence is CASSTTGQGRNEQYF. In nucleotides, the CDR3 is TGTGCCAGTAGTACGACGGGACAGGGTAGGAACGAGCAGTACTTC.

V gene TRBV18 combines with J gene TRBJ2-6, with D maybe TRBD2 (5 bases). The V end was cut by 5 bases, the J end by 0 bases, with 5 bases between. Per germline, CDR1 KGHSH and CDR2 LQKENI. This CDR3 is 14 amino acids long. This CDR3 reads CASSGSSGANVLTF. CDR3 DNA: TGTGCCAGCTCAGGGAGCTCTGGGGCCAACGTCCTGACTTTC.

In its sample, this clone was seen once. V and J are TRBV28 and TRBJ1-1, with D possibly being TRBD1 (5 bases). Germline V gene data show CDR1 as MDHEN and CDR2 as SYDVKM. The V and J ends lost 6 bases and 2 bases respectively, with 10 bases between them. There are 13 residues in the CDR3. This chain's CDR3 is CASSPGHNTEAFF. The CDR3 bases are TGTGCCAGCAGCCCAGGGCACAACACTGAAGCTTTCTTT.

This clone was seen a single time. The gene calls are TRBV7-6 and TRBJ2-2; the D gene is possibly TRBD1 (5 bases). CDR3 length: 16 residues. Looked up from germline, CDR1 is SGHVS and CDR2 is FNYEAQ. V lost 1 base and J 5 bases, leaving 14 bases between the germline ends. The CDR3 DNA reads TGTGCCAGCAGCTTAGTAGGGGCAGAACTGACCGGGGAGCTGTTTTTT. It is translated as CASSLVGAELTGELFF.

The chain links TRBV7-8 to TRBJ2-3; no clear D gene. V was shortened by 5 bases and J by 2 bases, with 14 bases between the two germline ends. Per germline, CDR1 SGHVS and CDR2 FQNEAQ. This CDR3 is 15 amino acids long. The CDR3: CASSPARRFTDTQYF. The CDR3 region has the DNA TGTGCCAGCAGCCCCGCACGCAGATTCACAGATACGCAGTATTTT.